This TCR beta chain was captured in a study of cytomegalovirus exposure and HLA in healthy donors. The data were produced by immunoSEQ multiplex PCR, yet TCRdb's version contains in-frame clones alone and is incomplete. Of more than 110,000 clones in the sample, about 95% were seen once. General study findings and limits: With high specificity and sensitivity, the classifier reportedly diagnosed cytomegalovirus status. TCR clusters originating in the first cohort tended to co-occur in the approximately 120 validation repertoires, according to a later analysis.

V gave up 2 bases and J gave up 2 bases, with 8 bases separating them. This CDR3 region has 13 residues. Germline lookup yields CDR1 SGHTS and CDR2 YDEGEE. Turning to this clone: Its specificity is not known.

The sequenced sample was PBMCs. The chain links TRBV5-8 to TRBJ2-7, with D possibly TRBD1 on 5 matching bases. The TCR was taken from a man younger than 35 in good health and CMV-seropositive. The CDR3 spells CASSLRQTYEQYF. For the CDR3, the DNA is TGTGCCAGCAGCTTAAGACAGACCTACGAGCAGTACTTC.